These T cell receptor beta chains were read from a single sample in a study of blood T cell repertoires in COVID-19. Assay used: immunoSEQ multiplex PCR; TCRdb lists only in-frame clones, some missing. In the table there are some 200,000 clones, 84% of which are singletons. Specimen: peripheral blood. The receptor source for this set is a woman aged 60 to 75 who had recovered from COVID-19. CDR3s include the opening cysteine and the closing phenylalanine or tryptophan. D genes are given only for firm matches. Not all rows give a size; the values are once, few, many and, for expanded clones, a class.

TRBV9	-	TRBJ2-2	-	CASSVGATGELFF	TGTGCCAGCAGCGTAGGCGCCACCGGGGAGCTGTTTTTT
TRBV9	-	TRBJ1-1	-	CASTKAGGTRTEAFF	TGTGCCAGCACCAAAGCGGGGGGGACGAGAACTGAAGCTTTCTTT
TRBV4-2	-	TRBJ1-1	-	CASSQDSTGTTEAFF	TGTGCCAGCAGCCAAGACTCGACAGGCACTACTGAAGCTTTCTTT
TRBV27	-	TRBJ2-3	-	CASSSLADTQYF	TGTGCCAGCAGTTCTCTCGCAGATACGCAGTATTTT
TRBV5-6	TRBD1	TRBJ1-2	-	CASSLVYRGSPYGYTF	TGTGCCAGCAGCTTGGTTTACAGGGGCAGCCCCTATGGCTACACCTTC
TRBV27	-	TRBJ1-3	-	CASSRKSIDIPNPDSGNTIYF	TGTGCCAGCAGCCGAAAATCGATCGACATACCGAATCCCGACTCTGGAAACACCATATATTTT
TRBV5-4	TRBD1	TRBJ1-1	-	CASSLGTSGGQGSTEAFF	TGTGCCAGCAGCTTGGGAACGTCGGGGGGACAGGGATCAACTGAAGCTTTCTTT
TRBV10-3	TRBD1	TRBJ2-3	-	CAISGQGAGADTQYF	TGTGCCATCAGTGGACAGGGGGCGGGGGCAGATACGCAGTATTTT
TRBV27	TRBD1	TRBJ1-3	-	CASSDRGPGNTIYF	TGTGCCAGCAGCGACAGGGGACCTGGAAACACCATATATTTT
TRBV9	-	TRBJ1-1	-	CASSVSQGTEAFF	TGTGCCAGCAGCGTCTCACAGGGAACTGAAGCTTTCTTT
TRBV5-1	TRBD1	TRBJ1-1	-	CASSWDRVTEAFF	TGCGCCAGCAGCTGGGACAGGGTTACTGAAGCTTTCTTT
TRBV2	-	TRBJ2-7	few	CASKFGRGPNYEQYF	TGTGCCAGCAAGTTCGGGCGGGGCCCCAACTACGAGCAGTACTTC
TRBV7-3	-	TRBJ1-6	-	CASSLPAGWDSPLHF	TGTGCCAGCAGCTTACCCGCGGGTTGGGATTCACCCCTCCACTTT
TRBV6-6	TRBD1	TRBJ1-5	-	CASSSDRGNQPQHF	TGTGCCAGCAGTTCGGACAGGGGCAATCAGCCCCAGCATTTT
TRBV18	TRBD1	TRBJ1-2	-	CASSPPEGASGYTF	TGTGCCAGCTCACCACCGGAGGGGGCAAGTGGCTACACCTTC
TRBV7-9	-	TRBJ1-1	-	CASSLDMNTEAFF	TGTGCCAGCAGCTTAGACATGAACACTGAAGCTTTCTTT
TRBV29-1	-	TRBJ2-5	-	CSVARVTGEQETQYF	TGCAGCGTTGCCCGGGTCACGGGAGAACAAGAGACCCAGTACTTC
TRBV21-1	-	TRBJ2-5	-	CASSKGGLQETQYF	TGTGCCAGCAGCAAAGGGGGACTACAAGAGACCCAGTACTTC
TRBV10-3	TRBD2	TRBJ2-1	-	CAISEQRGAYNEQFF	TGTGCCATCAGTGAGCAGCGGGGGGCCTACAATGAGCAGTTCTTC
TRBV19	-	TRBJ1-1	-	CASRVVGGTEAFF	TGTGCCAGTAGAGTGGTCGGCGGCACTGAAGCTTTCTTT
TRBV4-3	-	TRBJ1-5	-	CASSQESGYQPQHF	TGCGCCAGCAGCCAAGAATCCGGGTACCAGCCCCAGCATTTT
TRBV5-1	-	TRBJ1-1	-	CASKVRGGTEAFF	TGCGCCAGCAAAGTCAGGGGAGGGACTGAAGCTTTCTTT
TRBV2	-	TRBJ2-2	-	CASSVYLLANTGELFF	TGTGCCAGCAGTGTTTACTTACTCGCGAACACCGGGGAGCTGTTTTTT
TRBV5-4	TRBD1	TRBJ2-6	-	CASSVDRGLLSGANVLTF	TGTGCCAGCAGCGTAGACAGGGGGCTCCTCTCTGGGGCCAACGTCCTGACTTTC
TRBV18	TRBD1	TRBJ1-3	-	CASSSSGGLGNTIYF	TGTGCCAGCTCATCCTCAGGGGGCCTAGGAAACACCATATATTTT
TRBV4-1	-	TRBJ1-5	-	CASSQDMGDPPQHF	TGCGCCAGCAGCCAGGACATGGGCGATCCGCCCCAGCATTTT
TRBV3-1/TRBV3-2	-	TRBJ1-3	-	CASSQRGSGNTIYF	TGTGCCAGCAGCCAAAGGGGGTCCGGAAACACCATATATTTT
TRBV6-5	-	TRBJ2-2	-	CASSYSRGAGTGELFF	TGTGCCAGCAGTTACTCCAGGGGGGCGGGCACCGGGGAGCTGTTTTTT
TRBV7-9	-	TRBJ2-7	-	CASSLLTRSYEQYF	TGTGCCAGCAGCTTACTGACAAGATCCTACGAGCAGTACTTC
TRBV5-1	TRBD2	TRBJ2-5	-	CASSLGTTSGIETQYF	TGCGCCAGCAGCCTAGGAACGACTAGCGGGATCGAGACCCAGTACTTC
TRBV7-2	TRBD2	TRBJ2-3	-	CASSRGGRSTDTQYF	TGTGCCAGCAGCCGGGGGGGCAGATCCACAGATACGCAGTATTTT
TRBV30	TRBD2	TRBJ2-3	few	CAWSVGSGETDTQYF	TGTGCCTGGAGTGTAGGCAGCGGGGAAACAGATACGCAGTATTTT
TRBV5-6	TRBD1	TRBJ2-7	-	CASSLPGTGPYEQYF	TGTGCCAGCAGTCTCCCTGGGACAGGGCCCTACGAGCAGTACTTC
TRBV6-5	-	TRBJ1-6	-	CASSYSAGTNNSPLHF	TGTGCCAGCAGTTACTCGGCGGGCACAAATAATTCACCCCTCCACTTT
TRBV30	-	TRBJ1-3	-	CAWSFRLTGSGNTIYF	TGTGCCTGGAGTTTCCGGCTGACTGGCTCTGGAAACACCATATATTTT
TRBV5-1	-	TRBJ2-1	-	CASSLWGRIDSYNEQFF	TGCGCCAGCAGCTTATGGGGGCGAATCGACTCCTACAATGAGCAGTTCTTC
TRBV6-4	TRBD1	TRBJ1-2	-	CASSDTGQGVDGYTF	TGTGCCAGCAGTGACACCGGACAGGGTGTCGATGGCTACACCTTC
TRBV19	TRBD1	TRBJ1-5	-	CASSIGRGHQPQHF	TGTGCCAGTAGTATAGGCAGGGGGCATCAGCCCCAGCATTTT
TRBV10-1	-	TRBJ2-7	few	CASIDTWLDRHHYEQYF	TGCGCCAGCATCGATACCTGGTTGGACAGACACCACTACGAGCAGTACTTC
TRBV6-5	-	TRBJ2-3	-	CASSYSRELTDTQYF	TGTGCCAGCAGTTACTCGAGGGAGCTCACAGATACGCAGTATTTT
TRBV9	TRBD1	TRBJ2-7	-	CASSVSAGQGNEQYF	TGTGCCAGCAGCGTATCCGCGGGACAGGGGAACGAGCAGTACTTC
TRBV19	TRBD1	TRBJ1-2	-	CASTRAQGGYGYTF	TGTGCCAGTACCCGAGCACAGGGGGGCTATGGCTACACCTTC
TRBV10-3	TRBD1	TRBJ1-2	-	CAIRIQTGINYGYTF	TGTGCCATCAGGATACAGACAGGGATTAACTATGGCTACACCTTC
TRBV6-2/TRBV6-3	TRBD1	TRBJ1-1	-	CASSSDRGTEAFF	TGTGCCAGCAGTTCGGACAGGGGCACTGAAGCTTTCTTT
TRBV27	TRBD2	TRBJ2-1	-	CASSGTSGYNEQFF	TGTGCCAGCAGTGGAACTAGCGGGTACAATGAGCAGTTCTTC
TRBV14	-	TRBJ2-1	-	CASGTGFRTYNEQFF	TGTGCCAGTGGAACAGGGTTCCGAACCTACAATGAGCAGTTCTTC
TRBV9	-	TRBJ2-1	-	CASSVADYNEQFF	TGTGCCAGCAGCGTGGCCGATTACAATGAGCAGTTCTTC
TRBV10-1	TRBD2	TRBJ2-2	-	CASPEGSGGINTGELFF	TGCGCCAGCCCAGAGGGTAGCGGGGGGATTAACACCGGGGAGCTGTTTTTT
TRBV5-4	-	TRBJ2-5	-	CASSLTGRGGETQYF	TGTGCCAGCAGCTTGACCGGCAGGGGAGGGGAGACCCAGTACTTC
TRBV6-6	TRBD1	TRBJ1-5	few	CASSPQGVNQPQHF	TGTGCCAGCAGCCCGCAGGGGGTCAATCAGCCCCAGCATTTT
TRBV7-2	TRBD2	TRBJ2-1	-	CASSLGGGAYNEQFF	TGTGCCAGCAGCTTAGGCGGGGGGGCCTACAATGAGCAGTTCTTC
TRBV9	TRBD2	TRBJ2-3	-	CASSVATTSGGSDTQYF	TGTGCCAGCAGCGTAGCTACGACTAGCGGGGGCTCAGATACGCAGTATTTT
TRBV11-2	-	TRBJ1-4	-	CASSLGGQPTNEKLFF	TGTGCCAGCAGCTTGGGGGGGCAGCCAACTAATGAAAAACTGTTTTTT
TRBV5-5	-	TRBJ2-3	-	CASSRDTGDETDTQYF	TGTGCCAGCAGCCGAGACACAGGAGACGAGACAGATACGCAGTATTTT
TRBV18	-	TRBJ2-2	-	CASSPPGRANTGELFF	TGTGCCAGCTCACCACCAGGCAGGGCGAACACCGGGGAGCTGTTTTTT
TRBV7-2	-	TRBJ2-7	-	CARGSGNAREQYF	TGTGCCAGAGGGTCCGGGAACGCGCGCGAGCAGTACTTC
TRBV28	TRBD1	TRBJ1-5	-	CASSTGTGLYQPQHF	TGTGCCAGCAGTACCGGGACAGGGCTTTATCAGCCCCAGCATTTT
TRBV18	TRBD1	TRBJ1-4	-	CASSTRQGGENEKLFF	TGTGCCAGCTCAACCCGACAGGGCGGGGAGAATGAAAAACTGTTTTTT
TRBV4-3	TRBD1	TRBJ2-7	once	CASSHSGTGEIYEQYF	TGCGCCAGCAGCCATTCCGGGACAGGGGAAATTTACGAGCAGTACTTC